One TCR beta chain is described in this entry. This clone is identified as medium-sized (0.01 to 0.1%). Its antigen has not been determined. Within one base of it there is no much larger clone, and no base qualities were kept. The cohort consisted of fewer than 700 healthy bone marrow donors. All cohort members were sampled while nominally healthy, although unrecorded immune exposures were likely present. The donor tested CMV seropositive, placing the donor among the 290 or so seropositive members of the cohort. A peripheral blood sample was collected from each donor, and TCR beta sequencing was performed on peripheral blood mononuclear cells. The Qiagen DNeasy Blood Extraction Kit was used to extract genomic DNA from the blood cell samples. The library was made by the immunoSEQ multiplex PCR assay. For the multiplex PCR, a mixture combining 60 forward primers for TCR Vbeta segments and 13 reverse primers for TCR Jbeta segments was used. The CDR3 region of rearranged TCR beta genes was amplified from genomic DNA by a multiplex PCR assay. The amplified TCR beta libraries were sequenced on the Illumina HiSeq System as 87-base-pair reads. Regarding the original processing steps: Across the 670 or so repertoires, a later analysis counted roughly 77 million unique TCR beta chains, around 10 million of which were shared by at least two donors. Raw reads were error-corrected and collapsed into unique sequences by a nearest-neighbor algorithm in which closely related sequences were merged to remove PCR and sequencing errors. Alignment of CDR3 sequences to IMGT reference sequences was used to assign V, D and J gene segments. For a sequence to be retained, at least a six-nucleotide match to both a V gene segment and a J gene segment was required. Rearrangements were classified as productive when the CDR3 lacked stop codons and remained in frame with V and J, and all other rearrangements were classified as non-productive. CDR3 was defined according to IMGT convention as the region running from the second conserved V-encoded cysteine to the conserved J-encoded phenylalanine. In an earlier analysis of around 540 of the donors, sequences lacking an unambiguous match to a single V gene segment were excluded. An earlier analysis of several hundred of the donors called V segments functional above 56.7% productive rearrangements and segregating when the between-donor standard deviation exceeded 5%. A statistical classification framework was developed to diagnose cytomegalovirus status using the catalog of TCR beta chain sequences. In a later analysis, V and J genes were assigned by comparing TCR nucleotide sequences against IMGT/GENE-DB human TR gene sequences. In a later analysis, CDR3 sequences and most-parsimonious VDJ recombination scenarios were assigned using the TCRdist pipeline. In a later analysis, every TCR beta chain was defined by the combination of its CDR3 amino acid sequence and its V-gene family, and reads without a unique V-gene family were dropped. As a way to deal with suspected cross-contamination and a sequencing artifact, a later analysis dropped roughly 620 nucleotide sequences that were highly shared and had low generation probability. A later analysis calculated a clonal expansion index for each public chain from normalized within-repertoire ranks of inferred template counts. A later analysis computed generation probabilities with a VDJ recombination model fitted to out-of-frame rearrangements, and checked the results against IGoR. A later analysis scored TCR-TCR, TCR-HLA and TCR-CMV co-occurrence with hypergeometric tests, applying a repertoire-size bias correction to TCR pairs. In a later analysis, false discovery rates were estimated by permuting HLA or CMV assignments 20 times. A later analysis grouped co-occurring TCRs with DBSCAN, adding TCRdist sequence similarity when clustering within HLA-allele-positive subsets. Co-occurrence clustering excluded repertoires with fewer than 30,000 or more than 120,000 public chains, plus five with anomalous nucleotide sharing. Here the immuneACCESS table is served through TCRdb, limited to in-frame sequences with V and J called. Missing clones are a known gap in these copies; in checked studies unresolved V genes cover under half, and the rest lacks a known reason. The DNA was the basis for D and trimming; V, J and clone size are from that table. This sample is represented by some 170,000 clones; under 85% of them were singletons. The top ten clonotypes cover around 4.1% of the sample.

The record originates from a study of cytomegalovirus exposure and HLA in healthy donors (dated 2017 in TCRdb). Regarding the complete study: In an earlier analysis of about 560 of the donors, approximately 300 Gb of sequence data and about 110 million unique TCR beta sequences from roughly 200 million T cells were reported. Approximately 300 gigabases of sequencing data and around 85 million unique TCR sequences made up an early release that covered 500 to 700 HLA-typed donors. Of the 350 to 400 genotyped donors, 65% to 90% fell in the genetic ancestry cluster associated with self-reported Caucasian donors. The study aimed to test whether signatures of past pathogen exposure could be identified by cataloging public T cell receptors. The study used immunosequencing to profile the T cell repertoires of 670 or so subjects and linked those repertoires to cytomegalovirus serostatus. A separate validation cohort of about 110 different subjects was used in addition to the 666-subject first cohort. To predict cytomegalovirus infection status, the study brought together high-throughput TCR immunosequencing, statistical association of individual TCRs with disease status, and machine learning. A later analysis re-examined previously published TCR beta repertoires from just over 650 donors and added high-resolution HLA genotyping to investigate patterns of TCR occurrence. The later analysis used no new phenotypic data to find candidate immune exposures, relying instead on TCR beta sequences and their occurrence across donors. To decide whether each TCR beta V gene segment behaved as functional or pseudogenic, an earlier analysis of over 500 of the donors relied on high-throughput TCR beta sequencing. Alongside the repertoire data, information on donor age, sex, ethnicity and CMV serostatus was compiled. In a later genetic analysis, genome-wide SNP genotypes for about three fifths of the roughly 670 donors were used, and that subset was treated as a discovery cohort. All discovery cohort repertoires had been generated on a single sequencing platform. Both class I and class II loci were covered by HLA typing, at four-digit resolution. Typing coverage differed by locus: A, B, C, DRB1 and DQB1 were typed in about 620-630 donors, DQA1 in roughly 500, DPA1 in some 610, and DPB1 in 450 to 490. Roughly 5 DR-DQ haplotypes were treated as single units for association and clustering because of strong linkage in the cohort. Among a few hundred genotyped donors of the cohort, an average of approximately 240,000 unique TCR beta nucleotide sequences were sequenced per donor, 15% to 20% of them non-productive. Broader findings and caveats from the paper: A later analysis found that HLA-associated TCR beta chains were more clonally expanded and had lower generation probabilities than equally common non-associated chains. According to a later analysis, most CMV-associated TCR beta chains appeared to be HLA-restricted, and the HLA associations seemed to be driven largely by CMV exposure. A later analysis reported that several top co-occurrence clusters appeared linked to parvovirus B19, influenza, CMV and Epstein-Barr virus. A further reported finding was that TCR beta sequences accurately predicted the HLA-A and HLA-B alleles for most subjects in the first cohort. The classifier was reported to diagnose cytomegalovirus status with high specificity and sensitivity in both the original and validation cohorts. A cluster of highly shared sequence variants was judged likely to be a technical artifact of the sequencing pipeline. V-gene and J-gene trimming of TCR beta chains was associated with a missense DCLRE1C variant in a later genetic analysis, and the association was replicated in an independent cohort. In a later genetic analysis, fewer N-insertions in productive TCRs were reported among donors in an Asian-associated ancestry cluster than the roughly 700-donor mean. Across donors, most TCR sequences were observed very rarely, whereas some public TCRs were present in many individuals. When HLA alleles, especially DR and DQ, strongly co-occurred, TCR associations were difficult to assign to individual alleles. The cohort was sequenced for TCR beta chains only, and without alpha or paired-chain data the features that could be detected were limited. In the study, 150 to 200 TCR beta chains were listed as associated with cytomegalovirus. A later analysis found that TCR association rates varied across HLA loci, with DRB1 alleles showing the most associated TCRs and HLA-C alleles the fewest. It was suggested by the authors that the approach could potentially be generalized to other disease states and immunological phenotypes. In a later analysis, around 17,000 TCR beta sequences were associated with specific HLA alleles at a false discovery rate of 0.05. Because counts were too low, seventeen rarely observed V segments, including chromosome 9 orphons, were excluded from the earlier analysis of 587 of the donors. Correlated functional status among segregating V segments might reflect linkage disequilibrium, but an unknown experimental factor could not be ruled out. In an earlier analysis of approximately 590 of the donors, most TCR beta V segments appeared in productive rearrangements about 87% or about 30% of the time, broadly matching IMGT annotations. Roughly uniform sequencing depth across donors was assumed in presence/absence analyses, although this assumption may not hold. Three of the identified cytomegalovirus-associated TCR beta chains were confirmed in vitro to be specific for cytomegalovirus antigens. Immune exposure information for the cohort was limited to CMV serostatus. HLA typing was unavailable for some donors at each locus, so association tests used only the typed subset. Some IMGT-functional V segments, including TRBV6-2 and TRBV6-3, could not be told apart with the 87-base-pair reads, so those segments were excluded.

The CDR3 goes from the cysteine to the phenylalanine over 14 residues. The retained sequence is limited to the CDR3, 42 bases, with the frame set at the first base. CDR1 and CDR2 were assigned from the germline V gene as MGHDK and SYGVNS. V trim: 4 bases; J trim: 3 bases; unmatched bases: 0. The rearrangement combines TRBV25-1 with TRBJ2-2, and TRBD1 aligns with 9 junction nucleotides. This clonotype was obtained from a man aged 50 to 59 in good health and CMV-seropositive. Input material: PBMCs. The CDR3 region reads CASSGTGDTGELFF. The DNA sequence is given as TGTGCCAGCAGTGGGACAGGGGACACCGGGGAGCTGTTTTTT.